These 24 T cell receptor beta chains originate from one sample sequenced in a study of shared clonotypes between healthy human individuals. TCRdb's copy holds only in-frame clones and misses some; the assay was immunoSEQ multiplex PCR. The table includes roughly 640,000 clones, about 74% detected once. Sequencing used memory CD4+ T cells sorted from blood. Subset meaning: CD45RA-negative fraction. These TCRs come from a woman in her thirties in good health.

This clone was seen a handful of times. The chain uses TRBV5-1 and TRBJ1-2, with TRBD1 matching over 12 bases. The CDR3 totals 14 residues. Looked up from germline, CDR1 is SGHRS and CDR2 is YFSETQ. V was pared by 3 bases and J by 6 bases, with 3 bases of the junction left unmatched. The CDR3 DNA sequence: TGCGCCAGCAGCTATGGGACAGGGGGCGATGGCTACACCTTC. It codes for CASSYGTGGDGYTF.

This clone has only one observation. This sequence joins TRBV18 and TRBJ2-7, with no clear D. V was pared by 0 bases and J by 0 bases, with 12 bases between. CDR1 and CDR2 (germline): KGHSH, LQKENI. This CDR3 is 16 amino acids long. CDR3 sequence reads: CASSPPWPLSSYEQYF. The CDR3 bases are TGTGCCAGCTCACCACCGTGGCCGCTAAGCTCCTACGAGCAGTACTTC.

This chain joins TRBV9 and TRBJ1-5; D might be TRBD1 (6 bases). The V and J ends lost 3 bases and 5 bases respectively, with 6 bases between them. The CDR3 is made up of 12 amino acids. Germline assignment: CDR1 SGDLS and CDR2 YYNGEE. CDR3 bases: TGTGCCAGCAGCGCAGGGGATCAGCCCCAGCATTTT. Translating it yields CASSAGDQPQHF. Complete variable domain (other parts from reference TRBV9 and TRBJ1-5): DSGVTQTPKHLITATGQRVTLRCSPRSGDLSVYWYQQSLDQGLQFLIQYYNGEERAKGNILERFSAQQFPDLHSELNLSSLELGDSALYFCASSAGDQPQHFGDGTRLSIL.

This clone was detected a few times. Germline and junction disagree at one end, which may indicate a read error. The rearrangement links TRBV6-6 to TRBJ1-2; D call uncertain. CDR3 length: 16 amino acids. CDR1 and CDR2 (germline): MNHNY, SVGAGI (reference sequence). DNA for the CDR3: TGTGCCAGCAGCAGCCTACTCGTGGAGGGTAACGATGGCTACACCTTC. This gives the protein CASSSLLVEGNDGYTF.

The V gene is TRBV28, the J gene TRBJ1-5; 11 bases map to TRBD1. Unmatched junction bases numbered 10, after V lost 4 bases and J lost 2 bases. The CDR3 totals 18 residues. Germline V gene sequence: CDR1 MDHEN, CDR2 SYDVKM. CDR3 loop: CASSYPRDRGTRNQPQHF. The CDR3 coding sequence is TGTGCCAGCAGTTACCCCCGGGACAGGGGGACTCGCAATCAGCCCCAGCATTTT.

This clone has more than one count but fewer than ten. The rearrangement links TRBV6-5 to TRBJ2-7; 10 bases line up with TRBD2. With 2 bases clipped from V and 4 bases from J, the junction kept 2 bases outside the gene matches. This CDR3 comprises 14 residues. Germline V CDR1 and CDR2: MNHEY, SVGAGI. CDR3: CASSYLSGRYEQYF. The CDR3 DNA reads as TGTGCCAGCAGTTACCTTAGCGGGAGGTACGAGCAGTACTTC.

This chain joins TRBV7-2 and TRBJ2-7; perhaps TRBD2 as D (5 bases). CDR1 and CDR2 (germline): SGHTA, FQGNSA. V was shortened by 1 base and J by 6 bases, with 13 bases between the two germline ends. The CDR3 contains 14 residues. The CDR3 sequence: CASSLGGLAGEQYF. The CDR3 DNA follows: TGTGCCAGCAGCTTAGGCGGGCTGGCGGGCGAGCAGTACTTC.

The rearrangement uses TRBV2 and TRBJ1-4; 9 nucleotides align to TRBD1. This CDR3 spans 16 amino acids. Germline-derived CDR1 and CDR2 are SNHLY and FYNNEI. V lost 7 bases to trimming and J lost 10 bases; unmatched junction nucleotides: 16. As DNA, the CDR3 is TGTGCCAGCAAGAGACAGGGGGAAATATCGGTCGTAAAACTGTTTTTT. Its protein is CASKRQGEISVVKLFF. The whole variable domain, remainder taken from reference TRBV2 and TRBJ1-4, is EPEVTQTPSHQVTQMGQEVILRCVPISNHLYFYWYRQILGQKVEFLVSFYNNEISEKSEIFDDQFSVERPDGSNFTLKIRSTKLEDSAMYFCASKRQGEISVVKLFFGSGTQLSVL.

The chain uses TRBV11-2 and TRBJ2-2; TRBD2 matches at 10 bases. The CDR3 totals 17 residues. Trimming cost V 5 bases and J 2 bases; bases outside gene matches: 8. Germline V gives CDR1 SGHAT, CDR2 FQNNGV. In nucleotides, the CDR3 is TGTGCCAGCAGCACGACCGGGACTAGCGAAAACACCGGGGAGCTGTTTTTT. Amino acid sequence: CASSTTGTSENTGELFF.

The CDR3 coding sequence is TGTGCCAGCAGCTTAGGGGCGGGAGTGATCTACAATGAGCAGTTCTTC. Protein sequence: CASSLGAGVIYNEQFF. The chain employs TRBV11-3 and TRBJ2-1; 7 bases match TRBD2. Germline CDR1 is SGHNT and CDR2 is YENEEA. This CDR3 has 16 residues. Unmatched junction bases numbered 6, after V lost 1 base and J lost 3 bases.

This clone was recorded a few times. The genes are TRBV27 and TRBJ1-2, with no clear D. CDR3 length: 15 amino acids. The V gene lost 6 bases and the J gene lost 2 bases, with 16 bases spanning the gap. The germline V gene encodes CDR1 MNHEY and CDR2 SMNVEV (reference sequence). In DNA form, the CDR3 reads TGTGCCAGCAGCCCACTGGACGGTGGGAACTATGGCTACACCTTC. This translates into CASSPLDGGNYGYTF.

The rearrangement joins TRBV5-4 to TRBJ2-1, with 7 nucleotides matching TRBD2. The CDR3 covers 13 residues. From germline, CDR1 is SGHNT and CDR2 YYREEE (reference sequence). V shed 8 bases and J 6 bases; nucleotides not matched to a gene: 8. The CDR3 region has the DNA TGTGCCAGTGGCTTTGGGGGGGGCAATGAGCAGTTCTTC. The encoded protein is CASGFGGGNEQFF.

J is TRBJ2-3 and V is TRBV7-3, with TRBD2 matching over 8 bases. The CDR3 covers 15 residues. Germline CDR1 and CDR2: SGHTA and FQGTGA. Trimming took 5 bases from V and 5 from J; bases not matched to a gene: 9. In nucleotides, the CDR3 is TGTGCCAGCAGCCCAGGAAGCGGGAGTATAGATACGCAGTATTTT. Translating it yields CASSPGSGSIDTQYF. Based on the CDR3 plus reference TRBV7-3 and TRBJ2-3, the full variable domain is GAGVSQTPSNKVTEKGKYVELRCDPISGHTALYWYRQSLGQGPEFLIYFQGTGAADDSGLPNDRFFAVRPEGSVSTLKIQRTERGDSAVYLCASSPGSGSIDTQYFGPGTRLTVL.

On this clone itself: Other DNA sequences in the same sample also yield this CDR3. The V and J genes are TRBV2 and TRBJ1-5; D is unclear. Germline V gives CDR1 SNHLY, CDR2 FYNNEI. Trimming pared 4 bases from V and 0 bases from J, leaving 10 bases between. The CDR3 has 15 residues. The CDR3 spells CASSVVRYSNQPQHF. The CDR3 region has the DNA TGTGCCAGCAGTGTAGTTAGATATAGCAATCAGCCCCAGCATTTT. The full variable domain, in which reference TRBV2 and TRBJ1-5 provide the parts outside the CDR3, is EPEVTQTPSHQVTQMGQEVILRCVPISNHLYFYWYRQILGQKVEFLVSFYNNEISEKSEIFDDQFSVERPDGSNFTLKIRSTKLEDSAMYFCASSVVRYSNQPQHFGDGTRLSIL.

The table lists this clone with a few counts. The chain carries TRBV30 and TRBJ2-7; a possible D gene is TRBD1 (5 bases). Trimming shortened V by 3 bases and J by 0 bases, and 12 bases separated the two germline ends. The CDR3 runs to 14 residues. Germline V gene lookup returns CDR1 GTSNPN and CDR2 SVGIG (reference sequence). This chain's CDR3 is CAWRSTRDSYEQYF. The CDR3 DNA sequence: TGTGCCTGGAGGTCCACCAGGGACTCCTACGAGCAGTACTTC.

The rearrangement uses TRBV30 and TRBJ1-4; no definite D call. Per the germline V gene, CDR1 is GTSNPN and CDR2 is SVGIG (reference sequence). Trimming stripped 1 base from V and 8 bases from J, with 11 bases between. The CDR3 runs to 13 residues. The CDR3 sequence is CAWSGLFQEKLFF. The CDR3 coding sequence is TGTGCCTGGAGTGGACTGTTTCAGGAAAAACTGTTTTTT.

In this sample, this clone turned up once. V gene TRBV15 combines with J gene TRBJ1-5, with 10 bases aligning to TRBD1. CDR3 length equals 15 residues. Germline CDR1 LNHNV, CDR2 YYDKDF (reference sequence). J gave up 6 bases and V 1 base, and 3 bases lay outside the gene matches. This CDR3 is CATSRGDRGFQPQHF. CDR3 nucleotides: TGTGCCACCAGCAGAGGGGACAGGGGCTTTCAGCCCCAGCATTTT.

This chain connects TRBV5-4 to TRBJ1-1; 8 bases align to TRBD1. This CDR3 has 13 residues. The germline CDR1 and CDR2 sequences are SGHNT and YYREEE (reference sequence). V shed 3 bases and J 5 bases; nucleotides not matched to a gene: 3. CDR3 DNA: TGTGCCAGCAGCTGGACAGGGTTTACTGAAGCTTTCTTT. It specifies CASSWTGFTEAFF.

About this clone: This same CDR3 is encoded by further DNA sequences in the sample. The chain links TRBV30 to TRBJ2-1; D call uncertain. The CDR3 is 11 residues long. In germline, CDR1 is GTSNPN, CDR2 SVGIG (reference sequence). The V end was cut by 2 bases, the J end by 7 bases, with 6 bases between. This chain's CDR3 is CAWSRQNEQFF. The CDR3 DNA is TGTGCCTGGAGTAGGCAAAATGAGCAGTTCTTC. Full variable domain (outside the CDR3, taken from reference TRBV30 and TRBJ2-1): SQTIHQWPATLVQPVGSPLSLECTVEGTSNPNLYWYRQAAGRGLQLLFYSVGIGQISSEVPQNLSASRPQDRQFILSSKKLLLSDSGFYLCAWSRQNEQFFGPGTRLTVL.

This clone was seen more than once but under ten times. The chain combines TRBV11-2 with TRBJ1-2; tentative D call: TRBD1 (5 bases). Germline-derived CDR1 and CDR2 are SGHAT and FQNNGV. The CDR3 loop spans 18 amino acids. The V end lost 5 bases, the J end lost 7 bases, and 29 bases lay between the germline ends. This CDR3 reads CASSVPGTRDRRFGGYTF. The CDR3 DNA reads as TGTGCCAGCAGCGTACCCGGAACCCGGGACCGCCGTTTCGGTGGCTACACCTTC.

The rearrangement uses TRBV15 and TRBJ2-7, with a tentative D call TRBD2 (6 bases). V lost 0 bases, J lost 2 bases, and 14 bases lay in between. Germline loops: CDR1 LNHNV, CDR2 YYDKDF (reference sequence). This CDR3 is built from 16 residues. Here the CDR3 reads CATSREGLRGTYEQYF. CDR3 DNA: TGTGCCACCAGCAGAGAGGGGTTGCGGGGTACCTACGAGCAGTACTTC.

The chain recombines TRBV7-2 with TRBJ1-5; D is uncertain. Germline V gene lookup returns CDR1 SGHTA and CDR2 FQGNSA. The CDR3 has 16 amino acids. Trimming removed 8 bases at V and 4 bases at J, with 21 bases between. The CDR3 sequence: CASRAEALSLNQPQHF. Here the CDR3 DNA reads TGTGCCAGCCGGGCTGAGGCCTTATCCTTGAATCAGCCCCAGCATTTT. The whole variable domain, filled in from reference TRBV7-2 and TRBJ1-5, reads GAGVSQSPSNKVTEKGKDVELRCDPISGHTALYWYRQSLGQGLEFLIYFQGNSAPDKSGLPSDRFSAERTGGSVSTLTIQRTQQEDSAVYLCASRAEALSLNQPQHFGDGTRLSIL.

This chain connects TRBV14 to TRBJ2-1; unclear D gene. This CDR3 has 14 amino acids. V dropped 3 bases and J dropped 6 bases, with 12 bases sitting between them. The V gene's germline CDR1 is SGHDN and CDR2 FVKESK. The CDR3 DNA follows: TGTGCCAGCAGCCATGAGTGGCGGAGCAATGAGCAGTTCTTC. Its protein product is CASSHEWRSNEQFF.

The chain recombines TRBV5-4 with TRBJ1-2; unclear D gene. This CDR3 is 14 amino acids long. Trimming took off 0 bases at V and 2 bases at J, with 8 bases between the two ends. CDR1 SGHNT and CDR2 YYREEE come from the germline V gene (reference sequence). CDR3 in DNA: TGTGCCAGCAGCTTGGTAGGAGACAACTATGGCTACACCTTC. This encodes CASSLVGDNYGYTF.